This TCR beta chain was sequenced for a study of graft-versus-host responses after intestinal transplantation. Turning to the study itself: Transplant types were multivisceral, liver-intestinal, or isolated intestinal. All recipients got anti-thymocyte globulin induction, then tacrolimus and steroids for about 3 years.

Notes on the study in general: The authors found GvH clones in recipient marrow, some appearing first in ileum or blood. Some patients had graft-donor T cell macrochimerism. In their allografts, the ratios of graft-versus-host to host-versus-graft T cell clones were high.

Method: immunoSEQ multiplex PCR; TCRdb's copy keeps in-frame clones and lacks some. The sample lists 7,500 to 9,500 clones; about 84% were seen once. With respect to this clone: Antigen specificity is unknown.

Tissue processing of the graft released intraepithelial and lamina propria lymphocytes from it. Germline-derived CDR1 and CDR2 are SGHRS and YFSETQ. The CDR3 contains 16 residues. J gave up 3 bases and V 4 bases, and 9 bases lay outside the gene matches. Specimen: ileum tissue, collected roughly 130 days after transplant. The sequence was obtained from a human patient who received an intestinal transplant, so some T cells may come from the graft donor. J is TRBJ2-1 and V is TRBV5-1, with TRBD2 matching 8 bases. The CDR3 region has the DNA TGCGCCAGCAGCGTACAAAGCGGGGGAGTCTACAATGAGCAGTTCTTC. Translation: CASSVQSGGVYNEQFF.